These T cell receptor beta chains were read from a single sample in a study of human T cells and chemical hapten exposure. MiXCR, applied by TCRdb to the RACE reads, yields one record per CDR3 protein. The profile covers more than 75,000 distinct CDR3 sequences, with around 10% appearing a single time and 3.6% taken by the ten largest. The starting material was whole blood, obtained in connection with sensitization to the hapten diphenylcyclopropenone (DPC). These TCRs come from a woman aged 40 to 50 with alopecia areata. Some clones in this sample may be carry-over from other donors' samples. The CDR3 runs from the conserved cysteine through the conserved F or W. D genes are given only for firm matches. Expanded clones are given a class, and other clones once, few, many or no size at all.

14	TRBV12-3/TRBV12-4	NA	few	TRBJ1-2	CASSLQPGWYGYTF	TGTGCCAGCAGTTTACAACCAGGGTGGTATGGCTACACCTTC
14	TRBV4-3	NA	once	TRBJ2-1	CASSQGTGPNEQSF	TGCGCCAGCAGCCAAGGAACTGGGCCCAATGAGCAGTCCTTC
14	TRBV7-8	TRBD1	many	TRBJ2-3	CASSLGQGADTQYF	TGTGCCAGCAGCCTAGGACAGGGGGCAGATACGCAGTATTTT
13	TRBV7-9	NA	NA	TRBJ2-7	CASSFLLSGTHIF	TGTGCCAGCAGCTTCCTTCTTTCCGGGACCCACATCTTC
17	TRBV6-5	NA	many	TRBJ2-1	CASSLGGRGASYNEQFF	TGTGCCAGCAGTTTAGGGGGCAGGGGGGCGTCCTACAATGAGCAGTTCTTC
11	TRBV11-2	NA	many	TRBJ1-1	CASSRGIEAFF	TGTGCCAGCAGCCGGGGCATTGAAGCTTTCTTT
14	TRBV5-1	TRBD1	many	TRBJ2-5	CASSTTGAEETQYF	TGCGCCAGCAGCACCACAGGGGCAGAAGAGACCCAGTACTTC
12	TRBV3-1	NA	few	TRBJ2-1	CASSQDRYEQFF	TGTGCCAGCAGCCAAGATCGGTATGAGCAGTTCTTC
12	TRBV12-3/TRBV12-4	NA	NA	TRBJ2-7	CASSAYGREQYF	TGTGCCAGCAGCGCGTACGGCCGGGAGCAGTACTTC
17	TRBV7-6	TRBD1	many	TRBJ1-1	CASSLGGTGGANTEAFF	TGTGCCAGCAGCTTAGGGGGGACAGGGGGCGCGAACACTGAAGCTTTCTTT
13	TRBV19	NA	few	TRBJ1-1	CASGYRVNTEAFF	TGTGCCAGTGGTTACAGGGTTAATACTGAAGCTTTCTTT
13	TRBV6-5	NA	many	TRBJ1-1	CASSGQKNTEAFF	TGTGCCAGCAGTGGACAGAAGAACACTGAAGCTTTCTTT
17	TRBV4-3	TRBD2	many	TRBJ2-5	CASSQGRGLATGETQYF	TGCGCCAGCAGCCAAGGCAGGGGACTAGCGACAGGAGAGACCCAGTACTTC
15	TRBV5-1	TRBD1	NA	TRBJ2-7	CASSSPGQGVYEQYF	TGCGCCAGCAGCTCACCGGGACAGGGGGTATACGAGCAGTACTTC
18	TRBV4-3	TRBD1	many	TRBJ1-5	CASSQRAGGRNSNQPQHF	TGCGCCAGCAGCCAAAGGGCAGGGGGCCGTAATAGCAATCAGCCCCAGCATTTT
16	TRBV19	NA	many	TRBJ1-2	CASSPSGRESNYGYTF	TGTGCCAGTAGCCCGTCGGGGAGGGAAAGCAACTATGGCTACACCTTC
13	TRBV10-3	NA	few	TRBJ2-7	CAISKDGTYEQYF	TGTGCCATCAGTAAGGACGGGACCTACGAGCAGTACTTC
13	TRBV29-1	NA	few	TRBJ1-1	CSVGSELHTEAFF	TGCAGCGTTGGTTCTGAACTTCACACTGAAGCTTTCTTT
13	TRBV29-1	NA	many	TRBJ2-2	CSVYPTRTGELFF	TGCAGCGTTTACCCTACACGGACCGGGGAGCTGTTTTTT
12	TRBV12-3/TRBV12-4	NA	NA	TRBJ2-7	CASGGGFYEQYF	TGTGCCAGCGGAGGTGGCTTTTACGAGCAGTACTTC
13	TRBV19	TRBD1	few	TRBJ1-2	CASSFGQADGYTF	TGTGCCAGTAGCTTCGGACAGGCGGATGGCTACACCTTC
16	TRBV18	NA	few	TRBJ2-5	CASSPIQRRGGPTQYF	TGTGCCAGCTCTCCCATCCAGCGGCGGGGCGGTCCGACCCAGTACTTC
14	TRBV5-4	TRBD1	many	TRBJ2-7	CASRVDRISYEQYF	TGTGCCAGCAGAGTGGACAGGATCTCCTACGAGCAGTACTTC
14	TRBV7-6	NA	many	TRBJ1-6	CASSSLGRDSPLHF	TGTGCCAGCAGCTCCCTGGGGCGGGATTCACCCCTCCACTTT
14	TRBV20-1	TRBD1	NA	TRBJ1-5	CSASTLQGSQPQHF	TGCAGTGCTTCTACATTACAGGGGAGTCAGCCCCAGCATTTT